This T cell receptor (beta chain) was captured in a study of CD8+ T cells in alopecia areata. As for treatment: oral pan-JAK inhibitor, 5-10 mg twice daily. Study results and limitations: When scalp samples are sequenced, resident alphabeta T cells of normal skin are also captured.

Concerning this clone: The antigen remains undetermined.

CDR1 MGHRA and CDR2 YSYEKL come from the germline V gene. The CDR3 extends over 14 amino acids. Trimming left V 6 bases short and J 1 base short, with 10 bases between. Following extraction, RNA underwent reverse transcription to cDNA, which served as the sequencing template. TCRdb's copy holds only in-frame clones and misses some; the assay was immunoSEQ multiplex PCR. The table includes 150,000 to 200,000 clones, 55% to 75% detected once. The sample here was CD4+ T cells sorted from blood, taken at week 24, from a patient treated with tofacitinib. The chain joins TRBV4-1 to TRBJ1-5, with D possibly matching TRBD1 (5 bases). The TCR sequence derives from a human donor with alopecia areata. CDR3 loop: CASSTGLSNQPQHF. The DNA for the CDR3 is TGCGCCAGCAGTACAGGTCTGAGCAATCAGCCCCAGCATTTT.